This T cell receptor beta chain was documented in a study of blood T cell repertoires in COVID-19. For the study at large: The United States, Italy and Spain provided the acute and convalescent COVID-19 samples. T cells, B-cell-depleted T cells, or PBMCs supplied cDNA or gDNA.

Trimming took 6 bases from V and 2 from J; bases not matched to a gene: 7. Per germline, CDR1 SGHTA and CDR2 FQGNSA. The CDR3 consists of 16 residues. In the authors' methods: Reference gene primers were amplified, and this amplification served to estimate nucleated cell counts. Sequenced by immunoSEQ multiplex PCR; TCRdb stores in-frame clones only, minus some. V, J and clone size are those of that table, while D and trimming were read from the DNA. The sample lists a few hundred thousand clones; roughly 82% were seen once. The rearrangement uses TRBV7-2 and TRBJ2-3; 11 bases are a match to TRBD2. The sample taken for sequencing was peripheral blood. The sequence came from a middle-aged man who had recovered from COVID-19. As DNA, the CDR3 is TGTGCCAGCAGTACTAATAGCGGGGGGGTCACAGATACGCAGTATTTT. Protein product: CASSTNSGGVTDTQYF.